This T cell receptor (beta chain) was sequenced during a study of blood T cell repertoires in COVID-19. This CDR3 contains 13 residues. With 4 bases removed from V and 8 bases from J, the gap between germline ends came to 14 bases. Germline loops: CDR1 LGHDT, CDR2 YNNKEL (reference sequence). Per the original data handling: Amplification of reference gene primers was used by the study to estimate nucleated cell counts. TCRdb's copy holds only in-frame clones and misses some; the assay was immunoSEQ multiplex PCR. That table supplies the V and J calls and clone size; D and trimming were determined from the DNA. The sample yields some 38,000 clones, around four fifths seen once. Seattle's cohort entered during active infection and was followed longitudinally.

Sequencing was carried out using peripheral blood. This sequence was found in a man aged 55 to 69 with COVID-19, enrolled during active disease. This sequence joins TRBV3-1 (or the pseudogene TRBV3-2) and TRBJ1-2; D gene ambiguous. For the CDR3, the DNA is TGTGCCAGCAGCCTTTCCCCCCGGGAAGGCTACACCTTC. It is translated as CASSLSPREGYTF.